The source of this T cell receptor (beta chain) is a study of blood T cell repertoires in COVID-19. The cohort comprised adults aged 18 to 89 years residing in around 25 US areas. Self-reported history from a screening survey and questionnaire set each donor's cohort. Cohort 3 recovery required two negative PCRs, clearance, or symptom resolution. From germline, CDR1 is MDHEN and CDR2 SYDVKM. Trimming removed 6 bases from V and 7 bases from J, with 13 bases in between. CDR3 length equals 13 residues. In the authors' methods: Reference gene primers were amplified, and this amplification served to estimate nucleated cell counts. The table came from immunoSEQ multiplex PCR; TCRdb's copy has only in-frame clones and leaves some out. The DNA gave D and trimming, while V, J and clone size come from that table. The table lists over 350,000 clones, 87% of them singletons.

This rearrangement joins TRBV28 to TRBJ1-5; D not certain. What was sequenced was PBMCs or T cells enriched from blood (not recorded which). This clonotype was obtained from a woman between 45 and 65 years old who had recovered from COVID-19. The CDR3: CASRVGGSQPQHF. The DNA for the CDR3 is TGTGCCAGCAGGGTAGGAGGGTCACAGCCCCAGCATTTT.